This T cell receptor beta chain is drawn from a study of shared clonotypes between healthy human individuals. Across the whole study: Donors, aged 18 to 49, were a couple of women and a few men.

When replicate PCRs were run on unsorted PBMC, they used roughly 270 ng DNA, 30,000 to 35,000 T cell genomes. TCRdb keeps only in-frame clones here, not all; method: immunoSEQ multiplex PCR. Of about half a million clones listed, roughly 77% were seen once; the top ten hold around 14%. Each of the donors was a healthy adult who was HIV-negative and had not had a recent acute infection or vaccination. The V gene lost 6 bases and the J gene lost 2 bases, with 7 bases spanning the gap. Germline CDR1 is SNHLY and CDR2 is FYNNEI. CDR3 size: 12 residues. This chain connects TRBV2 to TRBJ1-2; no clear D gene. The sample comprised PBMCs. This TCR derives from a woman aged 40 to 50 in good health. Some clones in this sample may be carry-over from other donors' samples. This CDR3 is CASSGRNYGYTF. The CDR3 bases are TGTGCCAGCAGCGGGAGAAACTATGGCTACACCTTC.